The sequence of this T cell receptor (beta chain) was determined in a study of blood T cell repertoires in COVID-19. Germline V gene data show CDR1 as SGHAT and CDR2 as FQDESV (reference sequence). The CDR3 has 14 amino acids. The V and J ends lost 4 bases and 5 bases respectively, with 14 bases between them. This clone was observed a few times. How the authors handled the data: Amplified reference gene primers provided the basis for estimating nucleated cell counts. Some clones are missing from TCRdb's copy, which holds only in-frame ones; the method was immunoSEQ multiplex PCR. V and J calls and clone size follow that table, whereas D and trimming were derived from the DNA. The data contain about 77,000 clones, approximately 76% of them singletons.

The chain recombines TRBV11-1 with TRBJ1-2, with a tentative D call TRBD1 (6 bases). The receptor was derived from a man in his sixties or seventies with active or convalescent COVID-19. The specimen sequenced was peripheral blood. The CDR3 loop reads CASSSLRGSYGYTF. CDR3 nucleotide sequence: TGTGCCAGCAGCTCACTCAGGGGTTCGTATGGCTACACCTTC. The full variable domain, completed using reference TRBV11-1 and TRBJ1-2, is EAEVAQSPRYKITEKSQAVAFWCDPISGHATLYWYRQILGQGPELLVQFQDESVVDDSQLPKDRFSAERLKGVDSTLKIQPAELGDSAMYLCASSSLRGSYGYTFGSGTRLTVV.